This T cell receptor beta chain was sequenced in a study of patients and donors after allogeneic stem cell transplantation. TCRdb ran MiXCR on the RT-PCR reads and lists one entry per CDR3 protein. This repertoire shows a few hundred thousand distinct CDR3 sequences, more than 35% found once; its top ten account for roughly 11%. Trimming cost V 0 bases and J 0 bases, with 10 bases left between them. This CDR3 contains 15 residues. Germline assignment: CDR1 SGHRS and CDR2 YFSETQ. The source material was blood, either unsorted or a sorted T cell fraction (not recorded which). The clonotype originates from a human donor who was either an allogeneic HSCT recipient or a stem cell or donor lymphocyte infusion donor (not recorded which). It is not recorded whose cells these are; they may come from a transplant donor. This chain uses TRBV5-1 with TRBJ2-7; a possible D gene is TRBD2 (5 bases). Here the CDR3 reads CASSLEPGISYEQYF. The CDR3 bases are TGCGCCAGCAGCTTGGAACCGGGAATCTCCTACGAGCAGTACTTC.